The clone carrying this TCR beta chain was recorded at least ten times. This sample stems from a study of CD8 T cells in ankylosing spondylitis. V was clipped by 3 bases and J by 5 bases, with 10 bases between them. This CDR3 spans 13 amino acids. Germline V lookup: CDR1 MDHEN, CDR2 SYDVKM. TCRdb reanalysed the 5' RACE reads using MiXCR and keeps one entry per CDR3 protein. This sample carries about 140,000 distinct CDR3 sequences, approximately 7.3% of them seen once, and the ten largest clones take around 12%. Sequencing was performed on blood, either unsorted or a sorted T cell fraction (not recorded which). The source of this sequence is a female donor with ankylosing spondylitis or in good health (not recorded which). V usage is TRBV28 and J usage is TRBJ2-5; D is perhaps TRBD1 or TRBD2 (6 bases each). CDR3 in amino acids: CASSLEGEETQYF. The CDR3 coding sequence is TGTGCCAGCAGTTTGGAGGGGGAGGAGACCCAGTACTTC.